This T cell receptor beta chain came from a study of cytotoxic CD8 clonotypes in ibrutinib-treated CLL. V gave up 0 bases and J gave up 7 bases, with 4 bases separating them. The CDR3 covers 12 residues. Germline CDR1 reads SGHAT; CDR2 reads FQNNGV. TCRdb's copy holds only in-frame clones and misses some; the assay was immunoSEQ multiplex PCR. The sample carries about 140,000 clones, 91% recorded once. The origin of this receptor is a human donor with chronic lymphocytic leukemia. This sequence joins TRBV11-2 and TRBJ2-1, with D hard to call. The specimen comprised PBMCs, sampled after 12 months of ibrutinib treatment. The DNA of the CDR3 is TGTGCCAGCAGCTTAGATAATAATGAGCAGTTCTTC. As protein: CASSLDNNEQFF.